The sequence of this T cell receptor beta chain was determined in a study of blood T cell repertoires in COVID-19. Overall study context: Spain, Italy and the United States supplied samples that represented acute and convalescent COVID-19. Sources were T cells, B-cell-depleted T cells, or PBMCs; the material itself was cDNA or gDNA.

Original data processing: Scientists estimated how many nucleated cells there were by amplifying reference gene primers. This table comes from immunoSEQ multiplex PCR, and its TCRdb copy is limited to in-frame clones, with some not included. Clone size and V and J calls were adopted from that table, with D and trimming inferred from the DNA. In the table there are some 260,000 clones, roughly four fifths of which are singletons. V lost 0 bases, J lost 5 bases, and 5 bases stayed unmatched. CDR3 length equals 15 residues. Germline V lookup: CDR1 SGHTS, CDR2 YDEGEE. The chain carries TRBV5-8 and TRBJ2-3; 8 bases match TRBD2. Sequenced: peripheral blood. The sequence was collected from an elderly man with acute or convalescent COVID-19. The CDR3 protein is CASSLGTSQGDTQYF. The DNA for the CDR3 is TGTGCCAGCAGCTTGGGGACTAGCCAGGGAGATACGCAGTATTTT.